One sample yielded the 6 T cell receptor beta chains listed below, sequenced in a study of blood T cell repertoires in COVID-19 (dated by TCRdb to about 2020). The library was made by the immunoSEQ multiplex PCR assay. Entries here come from immuneACCESS through TCRdb and include only in-frame sequences with V and J called. Some clones fail to appear in such tables; in the studies checked, an unresolved V gene covers under half of the shortfall, and the cause of the remainder is unknown. Recorded for this sample are about 340,000 clones; around 87% of them occurred a single time. The ten most abundant clones make up nearly 6.5% of the sample. Sequenced input: peripheral blood. These receptors were collected from a woman in her 50s with COVID-19, enrolled during active disease.

The chain couples TRBV19 to TRBJ1-5, with TRBD1 matching 9 bases. V shed 4 bases, J shed 5 bases, and the junction held 9 bases outside the gene matches. CDR1 LNHDA and CDR2 SQIVND come from the germline V gene (reference sequence). The CDR3 is 16 residues long. CDR3 DNA sequence: TGTGCCAGTAGTACCGGGCGGGACAGGGATTATCAGCCCCAGCATTTT. Encoded protein: CASSTGRDRDYQPQHF.

The V gene is TRBV18, the J gene TRBJ2-5; 7 bases agree with TRBD2. Germline assignment: CDR1 KGHSH and CDR2 LQKENI. J was trimmed by 5 bases and V by 6 bases; bases with no gene match: 3. The CDR3 length is 12 residues. The CDR3 region is CASSPSGETQYF. The CDR3 nucleotides read TGTGCCAGCTCCCCTAGCGGCGAGACCCAGTACTTC.

The V and J genes are TRBV7-8 and TRBJ1-6; TRBD1 aligns across 9 bases. Germline assignment: CDR1 SGHVS and CDR2 FQNEAQ. The CDR3 loop spans 15 amino acids. V dropped 5 bases and J dropped 7; count of bases not matched to a gene: 6. The CDR3 region is CASSPDRGINSPLHF. The CDR3 coding sequence is TGTGCCAGCAGCCCGGACAGGGGCATAAATTCACCCCTCCACTTT.

The J gene is TRBJ2-1, the V gene TRBV7-3, with 7 bases identical to TRBD2. The V segment lost 5 bases and the J segment 6 bases; nucleotides outside the gene matches: 10. Germline loops: CDR1 SGHTA, CDR2 FQGTGA. This CDR3 comprises 15 residues. The CDR3 sequence is CASSPTPSGGNEQFF. The DNA for the CDR3 is TGTGCCAGCAGCCCAACCCCATCGGGGGGCAATGAGCAGTTCTTC.

The chain employs TRBV24-1 and TRBJ1-1, with 9 positions matching TRBD1. V was pared by 2 bases and J by 3 bases, with 9 bases of the junction left unmatched. Germline V CDR1 and CDR2: KGHDR, SFDVKD. The CDR3 extends over 17 amino acids. The DNA for the CDR3 is TGTGCCACCAGTGATTGGGACAGGGCAGTGAATTACACTGAAGCTTTCTTT. The encoded protein is CATSDWDRAVNYTEAFF.

The chain couples TRBV2 to TRBJ1-5, with D unresolved. V lost 4 bases, J lost 1 base, and 11 bases lay in between. The CDR3 covers 15 residues. Germline values: CDR1 SNHLY, CDR2 FYNNEI. DNA for the CDR3: TGTGCCAGCAGTGTTCGAGGGCTCAGCAATCAGCCCCAGCATTTT. Its translation: CASSVRGLSNQPQHF.